This T cell receptor beta chain came from a study of PD-1 blockade in classical Hodgkin lymphoma (TCRdb year 2020). Background on the whole study: Nivolumab dosing was 3 mg/kg intravenously every 2 weeks, continuing until either disease progression or unacceptable toxicity. A peripheral blood immune signature of response to PD-1 blockade in classical Hodgkin lymphoma was defined using TCR beta sequencing and CyTOF.

What the study reported, not specific to this receptor: Baseline TCR diversity was reported to be lower in newly diagnosed patients than in healthy donors and to be lower still in relapsed/refractory patients. The study was restricted to a single clinical trial cohort, and the causes of repertoire differences, possibly disease activity or prior therapy, were left undefined. Among trial patients, those achieving complete response had baseline diversity similar to that of newly diagnosed patients, while diversity was significantly lower in partial responders and progressors. Patients starting nivolumab less than 1 year after ASCT had lower diversity and were excluded from later analyses to avoid confounding by immune reconstitution. By C4D1, a significant rise was seen in CD4+ TCR diversity but not in CD8+ TCR diversity (p=0.0027 vs p=0.16), and the rise was most apparent among complete responders (p=0.02).

The Qiagen DNeasy kit was used to extract genomic DNA both from unsorted PBMCs and from the negatively selected CD4+ and CD8+ fractions. TCR beta CDR3 regions were subjected to amplification by immunoSEQ multiplex PCR with primers that anneal to V and J segments. A synthetic immune receptor repertoire was used to minimize amplification bias, and remaining bias was computationally removed after sequencing. The authors processed their data as follows. Repertoire diversity was quantified as the Shannon entropy index using custom Python scripts. Unsorted, CD4+ and CD8+ repertoires were analyzed separately, except for combined analyses in which CD4+ and CD8+ sequences were merged in silico. A clone was considered expanded if an increase in frequency of at least 2-fold after treatment relative to C1D1 was found, and a pseudocount of 0.5 was applied to clones undetected at baseline. Clones with 0 or 1 copy at C1D1 were defined as singleton clones, while clones with 2 or more copies were defined as non-singleton clones. Clones expanded in unsorted samples were annotated as CD4+, CD8+ or unknown by matching protein sequences in sorted samples from the same patient. Diversity changes from C1D1 to C4D1 were tested in paired samples using Wilcoxon tests. Entries here come from immuneACCESS through TCRdb and include only in-frame sequences with V and J called. Some clones fail to appear in such tables; in the studies checked, an unresolved V gene covers under half of the shortfall, and the cause of the remainder is unknown. D and trimming come from the DNA, and the V and J calls and clone size come from that table. This sample lists approximately 160,000 clones; 78% were detected once. The ten largest clones represent roughly 9.8% of the sample.

The time point label, read with the paper, signifies: cycle 2 day 1 (C2D1) of nivolumab. Relapse after autologous stem cell transplantation had occurred in all trial patients, and cohorts A, B and C were distinguished by prior brentuximab vedotin exposure. A total of under 70 patients with relapsed/refractory classical Hodgkin lymphoma made up the trial cohort, and each patient's best overall response was complete response, partial response or progressive disease. In the multi-cohort phase II CheckMate 205 trial, trial patients received single-agent nivolumab. An independent review committee assessed best overall response by applying the 2007 International Working Group response criteria. PBMCs from the trial were collected at three points: immediately before nivolumab initiation (C1D1), and during therapy at cycle 2 day 1 and cycle 4 day 1. Peripheral blood was collected in 8 mL Vacutainer Cell Preparation Tubes, from which PBMCs were isolated by centrifugation and then cryopreserved.

In regard to this clone: No cognate antigen has been identified for it. Per-base quality was not reported, and no clone a single base away is much larger than it.

Material: peripheral blood mononuclear cells (PBMCs), obtained before the second cycle of nivolumab. The source of this sequence is a human donor with classical Hodgkin lymphoma.

The base sequence is TGTGCCAGCAGTGTACGGCTCTCTGGGGCCAACGTCCTGACTTTC. Its translation reads: CASSVRLSGANVLTF. This chain joins TRBV2 to TRBJ2-6; the D gene is not confidently resolved. For CDR1 and CDR2, the germline V gene lists SNHLY and FYNNEI. V sheds 4 bases and J sheds 0 bases, leaving 7 bases between their ends. From cysteine to phenylalanine, the CDR3 is 15 amino acids long. Only the CDR3 part of the read is kept: 45 bases, read in frame from the first base.